This TCR beta chain was sequenced during a study of T-cell reconstitution after alpha-beta-depleted transplantation in children. J lost 0 bases, V lost 1 base, and 17 bases had no gene match. CDR1 is SGHAT and CDR2 is FQDESV in the germline V gene (reference sequence). This CDR3 has 20 amino acids. A TCRbeta library incorporating unique molecular identifiers was prepared. One entry per CDR3 protein, called by TCRdb with MiXCR from the PCR reads. The sample includes 230,000 or so distinct CDR3 sequences, around 13% of them seen just once. Specimen: PBMCs from the stem cell graft donor, collected from the stem cell graft. The sequence derives from a human donor who donated a stem cell graft to a child with acute lymphoblastic leukemia. The V gene is TRBV11-1, the J gene TRBJ1-2, with 7 bases that match TRBD1. The CDR3 here is CASSLVPLRDSPDTNYGYTF. CDR3 nucleotides: TGTGCCAGCAGCTTAGTCCCCCTCCGGGACAGTCCCGATACTAACTATGGCTACACCTTC.